These T cell receptor beta chains were read from a single sample in a study of regulatory T cells in long-lasting Graves disease. Via MiXCR, TCRdb re-called the multiplex PCR reads, giving one row per CDR3 protein. The repertoire includes a few hundred thousand distinct CDR3 sequences, roughly 24% of them detected once, and less than 30% sits in the top ten. Source: peripheral blood mononuclear cells (PBMCs), taken when the disease was refractory, from a patient treated with antithyroid drugs. These receptors were obtained from a woman in her forties with Graves disease. CDR3s include the opening cysteine and the closing phenylalanine or tryptophan. Fields, in order: CDR3 DNA, CDR3 protein, D gene, clone size, V gene, J gene. The D gene is left open where the match is weak. Rows may omit the clone size; those that give it use once, few, many or a size class.

CDR3nt: TGTGCCTGGGCTAGACAAGACAGGCCCAGGGAGACCCAGTACTTC
CDR3aa: CAWARQDRPRETQYF
d_gene: -
abundance: -
v_gene: TRBV30
j_gene: TRBJ2-5

CDR3nt: TGTGCCAGCAGCTCCGGACAGATGGCCTACGAGCAGTACTTC
CDR3aa: CASSSGQMAYEQYF
d_gene: -
abundance: -
v_gene: TRBV11-2
j_gene: TRBJ2-7

CDR3nt: TGTGCCAGCAGCGGATGGGGTAGCACAGATACGCAGTATTTT
CDR3aa: CASSGWGSTDTQYF
d_gene: -
abundance: -
v_gene: TRBV9
j_gene: TRBJ2-3

CDR3nt: TGTGCCAGCAGCCTCTACGGGACCTCTTCACCCCTCCACTTT
CDR3aa: CASSLYGTSSPLHF
d_gene: -
abundance: many
v_gene: TRBV14
j_gene: TRBJ1-6

CDR3nt: TGTGCCAGCAGCCAAGATTACAGTGGGAATGAAAAACTGTTTTTT
CDR3aa: CASSQDYSGNEKLFF
d_gene: -
abundance: few
v_gene: TRBV3-1
j_gene: TRBJ1-4

CDR3nt: TGTGCCAGCAGTTTTCACTCAGGGAACACTGAAGCTTTCTTT
CDR3aa: CASSFHSGNTEAFF
d_gene: -
abundance: many
v_gene: TRBV28
j_gene: TRBJ1-1

CDR3nt: TGTGCCAGCAGCGAATCGGACACCTCCTACGAGCAGTACTTC
CDR3aa: CASSESDTSYEQYF
d_gene: -
abundance: -
v_gene: TRBV28
j_gene: TRBJ2-7

CDR3nt: TGTGCCAGCAGGCCCACGCTGTACTCTGGAAACACCATATATTTT
CDR3aa: CASRPTLYSGNTIYF
d_gene: -
abundance: -
v_gene: TRBV6-1
j_gene: TRBJ1-3

CDR3nt: TGTGCCTGGAGTCAACTGGAAGGTCAGCCCCAGCATTTT
CDR3aa: CAWSQLEGQPQHF
d_gene: -
abundance: -
v_gene: TRBV30
j_gene: TRBJ1-5

CDR3nt: TGTGCCAGCAGTCGGGAACTCACAGATACGCAGTATTTT
CDR3aa: CASSRELTDTQYF
d_gene: -
abundance: -
v_gene: TRBV28
j_gene: TRBJ2-3

CDR3nt: TGTGCCAGCGGGGGGGAAGTGTTGCAGCCCCAGCATTTT
CDR3aa: CASGGEVLQPQHF
d_gene: -
abundance: -
v_gene: TRBV7-3
j_gene: TRBJ1-5

CDR3nt: TGTGCCAGCAGTTTCGGGGATAGGAAGCCCCAGCATTTT
CDR3aa: CASSFGDRKPQHF
d_gene: -
abundance: many
v_gene: TRBV27
j_gene: TRBJ1-5

CDR3nt: TGTGCCAGCAGCCAATACGGACAGGGAAACACTGAAGCTTTCTTT
CDR3aa: CASSQYGQGNTEAFF
d_gene: TRBD1
abundance: few
v_gene: TRBV3-1
j_gene: TRBJ1-1

CDR3nt: TGTGCCAGCAGTTACTCACCGGGACTTAAACGGAATGAGCAGTTCTTC
CDR3aa: CASSYSPGLKRNEQFF
d_gene: -
abundance: few
v_gene: TRBV6-9
j_gene: TRBJ2-1

CDR3nt: TGTGCCAGCAGCCACCTAGGAGAGTTCGGCTATGGCTACACCTTC
CDR3aa: CASSHLGEFGYGYTF
d_gene: -
abundance: -
v_gene: TRBV3-1
j_gene: TRBJ1-2

CDR3nt: TGTGCCAGCAGCTTGGCGGCAGGGATCAACGAGCAGTACTTC
CDR3aa: CASSLAAGINEQYF
d_gene: -
abundance: many
v_gene: TRBV5-5
j_gene: TRBJ2-7

CDR3nt: TGTGCCAGCAGTTTTACTAGCGGGAGATACCACGAGCAGTACTTC
CDR3aa: CASSFTSGRYHEQYF
d_gene: TRBD2
abundance: many
v_gene: TRBV28
j_gene: TRBJ2-7

CDR3nt: TGTGCCAGCAGTGAATGGGGATCTCAGCCCCAGCATTTT
CDR3aa: CASSEWGSQPQHF
d_gene: -
abundance: many
v_gene: TRBV25-1
j_gene: TRBJ1-5

CDR3nt: TGTGCCAGCAGTGAATGGACAGGGCCCCGAGAGCTGTTTTTT
CDR3aa: CASSEWTGPRELFF
d_gene: TRBD1
abundance: many
v_gene: TRBV2
j_gene: TRBJ1-4